These 28 T cell receptor beta chains were sequenced from one sample in a study of OX40 agonist ivuxolimab in advanced cancers. Libraries were built with the immunoSEQ multiplex PCR assay. TCRdb's version of the immuneACCESS table is confined to in-frame rearrangements and falls short of the full clone set. An unresolved V gene accounts for under half of the shortfall where checked; the remainder is of unknown origin. Present in this sample are roughly 67,000 clones, 88% of which were seen just once. The top ten constitute 5% of the sample. The input for sequencing was CD4+ or CD8+ T cells sorted from blood, taken in a trial of the OX40 agonist ivuxolimab. Receptors originate from an adult with an advanced solid tumor such as melanoma, head and neck, liver or kidney cancer.

This rearrangement joins TRBV28 to TRBJ2-7, with 8 bases fitting TRBD1. The V gene's germline CDR1 is MDHEN and CDR2 SYDVKM. After removal of 2 bases from V and 4 bases from J, the junction contained 7 bases not matched to a gene. CDR3 length: 15 amino acids. The CDR3 nucleotides read TGTGCCAGCAGTTTACCCGGGACAGGACTTTACGAGCAGTACTTC. Residues: CASSLPGTGLYEQYF.

The chain employs TRBV5-1 and TRBJ2-6; tentative D call: TRBD1 (5 bases). With 2 bases removed from V and 0 bases from J, the gap between germline ends came to 15 bases. The germline V gene has CDR1 SGHRS and CDR2 YFSETQ. The CDR3 consists of 18 residues. The CDR3 sequence is CASSFTGTYGSGANVLTF. CDR3 sequence (DNA): TGCGCCAGCAGCTTTACAGGTACCTATGGCTCTGGGGCCAACGTCCTGACTTTC.

J is TRBJ2-7 and V is TRBV28; TRBD1 agrees at 7 bases. Germline V CDR1 and CDR2: MDHEN, SYDVKM. The V and J ends lost 7 bases and 1 base, in that order; junction bases with no gene match: 7. The CDR3 runs to 14 residues. As DNA, the CDR3 is TGTGCCAGCACCCTAGGGGGACAGTCCTACGAGCAGTACTTC. Amino acid sequence: CASTLGGQSYEQYF. Supplemented by reference TRBV28 and TRBJ2-7, the full variable domain reads DVKVTQSSRYLVKRTGEKVFLECVQDMDHENMFWYRQDPGLGLRLIYFSYDVKMKEKGDIPEGYSVSREKKERFSLILESASTNQTSMYLCASTLGGQSYEQYFGPGTRLTVT.

This chain joins TRBV6-1 and TRBJ1-1; no firm D call. The CDR3 consists of 14 residues. Between the trimmed V and J ends, which lost 6 bases and 0 bases, there was a span of 11 bases. CDR1 MNHNS and CDR2 SASEGT come from the germline V gene. The chain's CDR3 is CASRLERLNTEAFF. CDR3 DNA sequence: TGTGCCAGCAGGTTGGAAAGGTTGAACACTGAAGCTTTCTTT.

J is TRBJ2-1 and V is TRBV4-3; a weak D match, TRBD2 (5 bases). There are 17 residues in the CDR3. Germline CDR1 reads LGHNA; CDR2 reads YSLEER. V lost 0 bases and J 2 bases, leaving 14 bases between the germline ends. CDR3 DNA sequence: TGCGCCAGCAGCCAAGATTCAACGGGATTTACCTACAATGAGCAGTTCTTC. It specifies CASSQDSTGFTYNEQFF.

The chain is built from TRBV11-1 and TRBJ2-7; TRBD1 is a possible D gene (6 bases). Between the trimmed V and J ends, which lost 5 bases and 4 bases, there was a span of 21 bases. CDR1 and CDR2 from the germline V gene are SGHAT and FQDESV (reference sequence). The CDR3 contains 16 residues. This chain's CDR3 is CASSVGTGTNIYEQYF. CDR3 nucleotide sequence: TGTGCCAGCAGCGTAGGAACCGGGACAAATATTTACGAGCAGTACTTC. The full variable domain, its missing parts supplied by reference TRBV11-1 and TRBJ2-7, is EAEVAQSPRYKITEKSQAVAFWCDPISGHATLYWYRQILGQGPELLVQFQDESVVDDSQLPKDRFSAERLKGVDSTLKIQPAELGDSAMYLCASSVGTGTNIYEQYFGPGTRLTVT.

The CDR3 loop is CASSLSLTAVYTF. CDR3 DNA sequence: TGTGCCAGCAGCTTGTCCTTAACAGCAGTCTACACCTTC. The chain couples TRBV5-8 to TRBJ1-2; no firm D call. CDR3 length: 13 amino acids. The V gene lost 1 base and the J gene lost 10 bases, with 14 bases spanning the gap. Germline lookup yields CDR1 SGHTS and CDR2 YDEGEE. The variable domain in full, with the rest retrieved from reference TRBV5-8 and TRBJ1-2, is EAGVTQSPTHLIKTRGQQATLRCSPISGHTSVYWYQQALGLGLQFLLWYDEGEERNRGNFPPRFSGRQFPNYSSELNVNALELEDSALYLCASSLSLTAVYTFGSGTRLTVV.

The gene calls are TRBV6-6 and TRBJ1-1, with D unclear. This CDR3 comprises 11 residues. Germline V gene sequence: CDR1 MNHNY, CDR2 SVGAGI (reference sequence). V dropped 10 bases and J dropped 6 bases, with 12 bases sitting between them. The CDR3 sequence is CATLKGSEAFF. The CDR3 coding sequence is TGTGCCACTCTTAAGGGTTCTGAAGCTTTCTTT.

The CDR3 DNA reads as TGTGCCAGTAGTAGGGACCGGACGGTCGTAAGGGAAAAACTGTTTTTT. The encoded protein is CASSRDRTVVREKLFF. The gene calls are TRBV19 and TRBJ1-4; a weak D match, TRBD1 (5 bases). This CDR3 is 16 amino acids long. The ends were cut back, 4 bases at V and 8 bases at J, with 20 bases in the middle. The germline CDR1 and CDR2 sequences are LNHDA and SQIVND (reference sequence).

The chain links TRBV30 to TRBJ2-3, with D unclear. CDR3 length: 14 residues. The V and J ends lost 4 bases and 2 bases respectively, with 13 bases between them. Germline CDR1 and CDR2: GTSNPN and SVGIG (reference sequence). In DNA form, the CDR3 reads TGTGCCTGGAACTCGATGGGCCCCACAGATACGCAGTATTTT. Its protein product is CAWNSMGPTDTQYF.

This clone was counted at least ten times. The chain employs TRBV28 and TRBJ2-1; D possibly corresponds to TRBD2 (6 bases). Between the trimmed V and J ends, which lost 3 bases and 8 bases, there was a span of 8 bases. The CDR3 has 12 amino acids. Germline V gene lookup returns CDR1 MDHEN and CDR2 SYDVKM. The CDR3 bases are TGTGCCAGCAGTTTTGGACTATATGAGCAGTTCTTC. The encoded protein is CASSFGLYEQFF.

V usage is TRBV28 and J usage is TRBJ1-5; D unclear. Germline V gives CDR1 MDHEN, CDR2 SYDVKM. This CDR3 is 15 amino acids long. The ends were cut back, 3 bases at V and 0 bases at J, with 9 bases in the middle. CDR3 in DNA: TGTGCCAGCAGTTTCCCCGGTTATAGCAATCAGCCCCAGCATTTT. Protein sequence: CASSFPGYSNQPQHF.

The V gene is TRBV5-1, the J gene TRBJ1-4; 8 nucleotides agree with TRBD1. V lost 4 bases, J lost 0 bases, and 5 bases stayed unmatched. CDR3 size: 16 residues. CDR1 is SGHRS and CDR2 is YFSETQ in the germline V gene. CDR3 sequence: CASSRTGSPTNEKLFF. The CDR3 DNA reads as TGCGCCAGCAGCCGGACAGGGTCCCCAACTAATGAAAAACTGTTTTTT.

The rearrangement links TRBV6-5 to TRBJ2-7, with TRBD2 matching 10 bases. Germline V CDR1 and CDR2: MNHEY, SVGAGI. J lost 2 bases, V lost 9 bases, and 7 bases had no gene match. This CDR3 comprises 14 residues. The CDR3 bases are TGTGCCAGTACTAGCGGGACCGGAACCTACGAGCAGTACTTC. This sequence encodes CASTSGTGTYEQYF.

The J gene is TRBJ1-1, the V gene TRBV25-1; 7 nucleotides match TRBD1. This CDR3 is 14 amino acids long. Germline CDR1 and CDR2: MGHDK and SYGVNS. Trimming cost V 4 bases and J 3 bases; bases outside gene matches: 5. The CDR3 spells CASSVPGTDTEAFF. The CDR3 nucleotides are TGTGCCAGCAGTGTCCCCGGGACAGACACTGAAGCTTTCTTT.

The rearrangement uses TRBV7-8 and TRBJ2-1, with TRBD2 matching over 9 bases. Germline V CDR1 and CDR2: SGHVS, FQNEAQ. V shed 5 bases and J 11 bases; nucleotides not matched to a gene: 19. The CDR3 is made up of 17 amino acids. CDR3 loop: CASSLEVGGRAWGKQFF. Here the CDR3 DNA reads TGTGCCAGCAGCCTAGAGGTAGGCGGGAGGGCTTGGGGGAAGCAGTTCTTC.

The V gene is TRBV30, the J gene TRBJ1-6; 8 bases are a match to TRBD1. The V and J ends lost 4 bases and 8 bases, in that order; junction bases with no gene match: 1. The CDR3 totals 12 residues. Germline CDR1 and CDR2: GTSNPN and SVGIG (reference sequence). The CDR3 nucleotides are TGTGCCTGGAAGGGACAGGATTCACCCCTCCACTTT. Its translation is CAWKGQDSPLHF.

This rearrangement joins TRBV28 to TRBJ1-5, with a weak D call TRBD1 (6 bases). This CDR3 comprises 16 residues. V gave up 3 bases and J gave up 2 bases, with 14 bases separating them. Germline lookup yields CDR1 MDHEN and CDR2 SYDVKM. CDR3 sequence (DNA): TGTGCCAGCAGTTTGTGGGGGGGCGTTGGCAATCAGCCCCAGCATTTT. Translating gives CASSLWGGVGNQPQHF. Supplemented by reference TRBV28 and TRBJ1-5, the full variable domain reads DVKVTQSSRYLVKRTGEKVFLECVQDMDHENMFWYRQDPGLGLRLIYFSYDVKMKEKGDIPEGYSVSREKKERFSLILESASTNQTSMYLCASSLWGGVGNQPQHFGDGTRLSIL.

CDR3 protein: CASSLGGTNTDTQYF. CDR3 in DNA: TGCGCCAGCAGCCTCGGAGGGACGAACACAGATACGCAGTATTTT. This chain uses TRBV5-1 with TRBJ2-3, with D possibly TRBD2 on 6 matching bases. CDR1 is SGHRS, CDR2 YFSETQ, per germline. This CDR3 spans 15 amino acids. V was cut by 4 bases and J by 2 bases, with 14 bases left in between.

The chain joins TRBV7-8 to TRBJ2-2, with 7 bases identical to TRBD1. J gave up 0 bases and V 3 bases, and 10 bases lay outside the gene matches. In germline, CDR1 is SGHVS, CDR2 FQNEAQ. CDR3 length: 18 amino acids. CDR3 sequence reads: CASSFGDRRAANTGELFF. DNA for the CDR3: TGTGCCAGCAGCTTCGGGGACAGAAGAGCCGCGAACACCGGGGAGCTGTTTTTT.

J is TRBJ2-1 and V is TRBV5-4; 7 bases agree with TRBD1. CDR3 size: 15 residues. CDR1 and CDR2 (germline): SGHNT, YYREEE (reference sequence). The ends lost 1 base at V and 5 bases at J; junction bases unmatched: 6. This CDR3 is CASSLSGGFNNEQFF. In DNA form, the CDR3 reads TGTGCCAGCAGCTTGTCAGGGGGATTTAACAATGAGCAGTTCTTC. Full variable domain (outside the CDR3, taken from reference TRBV5-4 and TRBJ2-1): ETGVTQSPTHLIKTRGQQVTLRCSSQSGHNTVSWYQQALGQGPQFIFQYYREEENGRGNFPPRFSGLQFPNYSSELNVNALELDDSALYLCASSLSGGFNNEQFFGPGTRLTVL.

The chain combines TRBV6-1 with TRBJ1-2, with 8 bases aligning to TRBD1. The CDR3 covers 14 residues. Germline CDR1 is MNHNS and CDR2 is SASEGT. The V gene end was trimmed by 2 bases and the J gene end by 5 bases; junction bases not matched to a gene: 4. CDR3 amino acids: CASSERDRIYGYTF. In DNA, the CDR3 is TGTGCCAGCAGTGAACGGGACAGGATTTATGGCTACACCTTC.

The V gene is TRBV6-5, the J gene TRBJ2-7; 9 bases map to TRBD1. The junction had 4 bases not matched to a gene; V was cut back by 2 bases and J by 2 bases. Germline V CDR1 and CDR2: MNHEY, SVGAGI. The CDR3 sequence is 15 residues long. This chain's CDR3 is CASSYGDRDPYEQYF. The CDR3 nucleotides are TGTGCCAGCAGTTACGGGGACAGGGACCCCTACGAGCAGTACTTC.

This chain links TRBV28 with TRBJ1-2; D gene ambiguous. Germline CDR1 MDHEN, CDR2 SYDVKM. The CDR3 spans 13 residues. Trimming shortened V by 4 bases and J by 4 bases, and 10 bases separated the two germline ends. The CDR3 DNA sequence: TGTGCCAGCAGTTCATCGACCTTCTATGGCTACACCTTC. Translation gives CASSSSTFYGYTF.

This chain connects TRBV6-6 to TRBJ2-1; D might be TRBD2 (6 bases). CDR1 MNHNY and CDR2 SVGAGI come from the germline V gene (reference sequence). With 6 bases removed from V and 5 bases from J, the gap between germline ends came to 17 bases. This CDR3 spans 15 amino acids. This chain's CDR3 is CASSEGLAYHNEQFF. DNA for the CDR3: TGTGCCAGCAGCGAGGGGCTAGCGTACCACAATGAGCAGTTCTTC.

The chain uses TRBV27 and TRBJ2-1; D gene unclear. The V end was cut by 5 bases, the J end by 6 bases, with 14 bases between. In germline, CDR1 is MNHEY, CDR2 SMNVEV (reference sequence). The CDR3 has 14 residues. In DNA form, the CDR3 reads TGTGCCAGCAGTGCTAGGACCGAGCCCAATGAGCAGTTCTTC. This translates into CASSARTEPNEQFF.

V is TRBV7-2 and J is TRBJ2-6; a weak D match, TRBD1 (5 bases). Trimming took off 3 bases at V and 0 bases at J, with 15 bases between the two ends. CDR1 is SGHTA and CDR2 is FQGNSA in the germline V gene. This CDR3 has 18 residues. This chain's CDR3 is CASSLGQKIVSGANVLTF. The CDR3 DNA reads TGTGCCAGCAGCTTGGGGCAGAAAATTGTCTCTGGGGCCAACGTCCTGACTTTC.

The V call is TRBV18, the J call TRBJ1-1; maybe TRBD1 (6 bases). Trimming took off 1 base at V and 5 bases at J, with 11 bases between the two ends. CDR3 length: 14 residues. Per germline, CDR1 KGHSH and CDR2 LQKENI. CDR3 nucleotide sequence: TGTGCCAGCTCACCACAGGGGGGAAGGACTGAAGCTTTCTTT. Translated, it gives CASSPQGGRTEAFF. The whole variable domain, remainder taken from reference TRBV18 and TRBJ1-1, is NAGVMQNPRHLVRRRGQEARLRCSPMKGHSHVYWYRQLPEEGLKFMVYLQKENIIDESGMPKERFSAEFPKEGPSILRIQQVVRGDSAAYFCASSPQGGRTEAFFGQGTRLTVV.